These 25 T cell receptor beta chains came from one sample sequenced in a study of blood T cell repertoires in COVID-19. Sequencing was performed with immunoSEQ multiplex PCR; in TCRdb, only in-frame clones are kept and a portion is missing. The table has about 300,000 clones, approximately 85% seen once. Sample: peripheral blood. Receptors originate from a woman aged 45-65 years with acute or convalescent COVID-19.

This clone was observed a few times. This chain connects TRBV7-9 to TRBJ1-4, with 7 bases matching TRBD1. The CDR3 covers 19 residues. Germline assignment: CDR1 SEHNR and CDR2 FQNEAQ (reference sequence). Trimming took 7 bases from V and 0 from J; bases not matched to a gene: 17. This CDR3 is CASISTSRGTYATNEKLFF. CDR3 coding DNA: TGTGCCAGCATCTCAACTTCCAGGGGGACCTACGCAACTAATGAAAAACTGTTTTTT.

The rearrangement links TRBV28 to TRBJ1-1; maybe TRBD1 (5 bases). Trimming cost V 3 bases and J 1 base, with 15 bases left between them. CDR1 and CDR2 from the germline V gene are MDHEN and SYDVKM. The CDR3 loop spans 16 amino acids. The CDR3 loop is CASSFLGGERNTEAFF. As DNA, the CDR3 is TGTGCCAGCAGTTTTCTTGGGGGGGAAAGGAACACTGAAGCTTTCTTT.

The J gene is TRBJ1-6, the V gene TRBV7-9; D remains unclear. V lost 4 bases and J lost 6, with 4 bases in between. Germline CDR1 SEHNR, CDR2 FQNEAQ (reference sequence). The length of the CDR3 is 12 residues. CDR3 in amino acids: CASSSINSPLHF. The CDR3, as DNA: TGTGCCAGCAGCTCCATTAATTCACCCCTCCACTTT.

This rearrangement joins TRBV9 to TRBJ2-7, with TRBD1 matching 12 bases. CDR3 length: 15 residues. Germline V gene sequence: CDR1 SGDLS, CDR2 YYNGEE. J gave up 6 bases and V 5 bases, and 9 bases lay outside the gene matches. The CDR3 bases are TGTGCCAGCAGTGAAACCGGGACAGGGGGCGGCGAGCAGTACTTC. Residues: CASSETGTGGGEQYF.

This chain uses TRBV19 with TRBJ1-1; tentative D call: TRBD1 (5 bases). V lost 1 base, J lost 6 bases, and 18 bases lay in between. The CDR3 loop spans 16 amino acids. Germline V gene sequence: CDR1 LNHDA, CDR2 SQIVND (reference sequence). CDR3 loop: CASSIAGRGDGAEAFF. Written as DNA, the CDR3 is TGTGCCAGTAGTATAGCAGGACGGGGGGACGGGGCTGAAGCTTTCTTT.

The rearrangement joins TRBV29-1 to TRBJ2-3, with 11 bases aligning to TRBD1. Germline CDR1 is SQVTM and CDR2 is ANQGSEA. The junction had 3 bases not matched to a gene; V was cut back by 7 bases and J by 6 bases. The length of the CDR3 is 12 residues. In DNA form, the CDR3 reads TGCAGCGGGGACAGGGGGGCCGATACGCAGTATTTT. Translated: CSGDRGADTQYF.

This chain joins TRBV6-5 and TRBJ2-7, with a weak D call TRBD1 (6 bases). CDR1 is MNHEY and CDR2 is SVGAGI in the germline V gene. This CDR3 contains 14 residues. V lost 4 bases and J lost 7, with 17 bases in between. CDR3 DNA sequence: TGTGCCAGCAGTTTCAATACAGGGTTGGGGGAGCAGTACTTC. Translating it yields CASSFNTGLGEQYF.

The gene calls are TRBV18 and TRBJ2-1; D perhaps matches TRBD1 (6 bases). V lost 5 bases to trimming and J lost 7 bases, with 12 bases between them. CDR1 and CDR2 (germline): KGHSH, LQKENI. The CDR3 has 13 amino acids. The CDR3 reads CASSTGTRNEQFF. The CDR3 DNA sequence: TGTGCCAGCTCAACCGGGACAAGGAATGAGCAGTTCTTC.

V and J are TRBV13 and TRBJ2-4; 12 bases are shared with TRBD2. Germline assignment: CDR1 PRHDT and CDR2 FYEKMQ (reference sequence). V gave up 5 bases and J gave up 6 bases; unmatched junction bases: 17. The CDR3 is made up of 19 amino acids. CDR3 in amino acids: CASSDRTSGTTQRGNIQYF. The CDR3 DNA reads as TGTGCCAGCAGCGACCGGACTAGCGGGACTACCCAAAGGGGAAACATTCAGTACTTC.

The V and J genes are TRBV5-1 and TRBJ2-1; D unclear. V dropped 0 bases and J dropped 2 bases, with 9 bases sitting between them. The CDR3 covers 15 residues. From germline, CDR1 is SGHRS and CDR2 YFSETQ. The CDR3 sequence is CASSLGGSTYNEQFF. Written as DNA, the CDR3 is TGCGCCAGCAGCTTGGGAGGCAGTACCTACAATGAGCAGTTCTTC.

The chain is built from TRBV28 and TRBJ2-2; D might be TRBD1 (5 bases). The CDR3 has 16 amino acids. Trimming left V 8 bases short and J 5 bases short, with 21 bases between. CDR1 MDHEN and CDR2 SYDVKM come from the germline V gene. CDR3 loop: CASWSLPAGQTGELFF. CDR3 sequence (DNA): TGTGCCAGCTGGTCGCTACCGGCAGGACAAACCGGGGAGCTGTTTTTT.

This clone was seen more than once but under ten times. The chain has TRBV28 and TRBJ1-4; TRBD1 matches 9 bases. Germline V gives CDR1 MDHEN, CDR2 SYDVKM. J lost 5 bases, V lost 6 bases, and 7 bases had no gene match. The CDR3 runs to 15 residues. CDR3 sequence (DNA): TGTGCCAGCAGCTTCCTTACAGGGGGCAATGAAAAACTGTTTTTT. This sequence encodes CASSFLTGGNEKLFF.

V is TRBV5-1 and J is TRBJ2-7; D unresolved. The germline V and J ends were trimmed by 0 bases and 3 bases, with 16 bases remaining between them. Germline values: CDR1 SGHRS, CDR2 YFSETQ. The CDR3 is 16 residues long. The CDR3 bases are TGCGCCAGCAGCTTGGAACCCTCAGGTTTGGGCTACGAGCAGTACTTC. Translating gives CASSLEPSGLGYEQYF.

Points on this clone: Other DNA sequences in this sample translate to the same CDR3. The chain joins TRBV6-5 to TRBJ1-1; a weak D match, TRBD1 (5 bases). Deletions cut 2 bases from V and 4 bases from J, with 8 bases between. The CDR3 length is 13 residues. Germline loops: CDR1 MNHEY, CDR2 SVGAGI. The CDR3 sequence: CASSYTGGTEAFF. The CDR3 bases are TGTGCCAGCAGTTACACGGGGGGCACTGAAGCTTTCTTT.

The chain recombines TRBV7-2 with TRBJ2-3; D is ambiguous. Germline V gives CDR1 SGHTA, CDR2 FQGNSA. CDR3 length: 13 amino acids. The V gene lost 2 bases and the J gene lost 6 bases, with 9 bases spanning the gap. The CDR3 is CASSLRNRDTQYF. The DNA of the CDR3 is TGTGCCAGCAGCTTACGTAACCGGGATACGCAGTATTTT.

This clone was found a few times. The chain couples TRBV6-1 to TRBJ1-2; maybe TRBD1 (5 bases). Germline CDR1 MNHNS, CDR2 SASEGT. V dropped 2 bases and J dropped 6 bases, with 16 bases sitting between them. This CDR3 is 15 amino acids long. In nucleotides, the CDR3 is TGTGCCAGCAGTGAACTGATTGGGGGGGAAGATGGCTACACCTTC. This translates into CASSELIGGEDGYTF.

The gene calls are TRBV27 and TRBJ2-2, with 10 bases fitting TRBD2. Germline V gene data show CDR1 as MNHEY and CDR2 as SMNVEV (reference sequence). The CDR3 runs 17 residues. The J segment lost 1 base and the V segment lost 2 bases, leaving 4 bases of the junction unmatched. The CDR3 sequence: CASSLPRTSGNTGELFF. The CDR3 DNA reads as TGTGCCAGCAGTTTACCCCGGACTAGCGGGAACACCGGGGAGCTGTTTTTT.

The chain recombines TRBV4-2 with TRBJ2-1; 8 positions agree with TRBD2. After removal of 2 bases from V and 7 bases from J, the junction contained 13 bases not matched to a gene. This CDR3 is 17 amino acids long. CDR1 is LGHNA, CDR2 YNFKEQ, per germline. The CDR3 DNA follows: TGTGCCAGCAGCCAAAACCCACTAGCGGCCCTGGGGAATGAGCAGTTCTTC. The encoded protein is CASSQNPLAALGNEQFF.

J is TRBJ2-3 and V is TRBV7-2, with TRBD1 matching over 8 bases. CDR3 length equals 16 residues. Germline trimming cut 5 bases from V and 1 base from J; bases unmatched to any gene: 8. Germline V lookup: CDR1 SGHTA, CDR2 FQGNSA. DNA of the CDR3: TGTGCCAGCAGCCCCTTTGGGACAGGCGGCACAGATACGCAGTATTTT. It encodes CASSPFGTGGTDTQYF.

This clone appeared a single time. The chain couples TRBV19 to TRBJ1-2; 10 bases align to TRBD1. The CDR3 runs to 12 residues. Per the germline V gene, CDR1 is LNHDA and CDR2 is SQIVND (reference sequence). The ends lost 11 bases at V and 8 bases at J; junction bases unmatched: 8. CDR3 residues: CASSDRGRGYTF. CDR3 in DNA: TGTGCCTCCTCCGACAGGGGGCGCGGCTACACCTTC.

The chain recombines TRBV6-2 or TRBV6-3 with TRBJ1-4, with D unclear. Trimming pared 5 bases from V and 0 bases from J, leaving 13 bases between. The CDR3 is 16 residues long. Germline V gene lookup returns CDR1 MNHEY and CDR2 SVGEGT. The chain's CDR3 is CASSRDRGATNEKLFF. DNA of the CDR3: TGTGCCAGCAGTCGCGATCGGGGTGCAACTAATGAAAAACTGTTTTTT.

This chain connects TRBV9 to TRBJ2-1; D may be TRBD2 (5 bases). The CDR3 covers 13 residues. CDR1 SGDLS and CDR2 YYNGEE come from the germline V gene. The V end lost 6 bases, the J end lost 7 bases, and 14 bases lay between the germline ends. The CDR3 nucleotides read TGTGCCAGCACTCCCAGCGGTGCTAATGAGCAGTTCTTC. This gives the protein CASTPSGANEQFF.

V and J are TRBV7-9 and TRBJ2-5, with a tentative D call TRBD1 (6 bases). This CDR3 is 15 amino acids long. V gave up 2 bases and J gave up 1 base, with 11 bases separating them. Germline V CDR1 and CDR2: SEHNR, FQNEAQ (reference sequence). This CDR3 reads CASSLIWDTQETQYF. The CDR3 nucleotides read TGTGCCAGCAGCTTAATTTGGGACACCCAAGAGACCCAGTACTTC.

A word on this clone: Other nucleotide sequences from this sample produce the same CDR3. The chain combines TRBV28 with TRBJ1-5; no firm D call. In germline, CDR1 is MDHEN, CDR2 SYDVKM. The CDR3 contains 13 residues. V lost 5 bases to trimming and J lost 7 bases, with 12 bases between them. CDR3 sequence: CASSPPGGQPQHF. DNA of the CDR3: TGTGCCAGCAGTCCCCCGGGAGGACAGCCCCAGCATTTT.

V is TRBV19 and J is TRBJ1-1; D not resolved. The V and J ends lost 1 base and 4 bases respectively, with 10 bases between them. The CDR3 has 14 amino acids. Germline V gene data show CDR1 as LNHDA and CDR2 as SQIVND (reference sequence). CDR3 sequence: CASSIGRSSTEAFF. CDR3 sequence (DNA): TGTGCCAGTAGTATAGGCCGGAGTTCCACTGAAGCTTTCTTT.